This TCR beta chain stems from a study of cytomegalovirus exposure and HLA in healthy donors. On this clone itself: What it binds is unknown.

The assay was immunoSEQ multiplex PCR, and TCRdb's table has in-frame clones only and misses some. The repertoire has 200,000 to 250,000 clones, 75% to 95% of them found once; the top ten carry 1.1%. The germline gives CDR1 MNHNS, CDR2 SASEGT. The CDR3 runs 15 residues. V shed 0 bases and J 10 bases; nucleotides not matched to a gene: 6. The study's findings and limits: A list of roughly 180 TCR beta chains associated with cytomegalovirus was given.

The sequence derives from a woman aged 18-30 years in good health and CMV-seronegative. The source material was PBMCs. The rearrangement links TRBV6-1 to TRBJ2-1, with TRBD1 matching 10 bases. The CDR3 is CASSEAGTGVREQFF. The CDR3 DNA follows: TGTGCCAGCAGTGAAGCCGGGACAGGGGTACGGGAGCAGTTCTTC.